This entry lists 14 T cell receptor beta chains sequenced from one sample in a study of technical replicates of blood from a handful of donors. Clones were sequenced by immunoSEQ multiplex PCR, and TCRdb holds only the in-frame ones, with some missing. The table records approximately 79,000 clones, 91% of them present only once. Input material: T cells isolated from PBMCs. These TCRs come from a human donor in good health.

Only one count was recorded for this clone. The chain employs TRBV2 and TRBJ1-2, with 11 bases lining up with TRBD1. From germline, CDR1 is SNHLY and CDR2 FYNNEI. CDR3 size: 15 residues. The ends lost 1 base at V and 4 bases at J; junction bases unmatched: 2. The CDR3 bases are TGTGCCAGCAGTGAAGGGACAGGGGGCCTCTATGGCTACACCTTC. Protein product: CASSEGTGGLYGYTF.

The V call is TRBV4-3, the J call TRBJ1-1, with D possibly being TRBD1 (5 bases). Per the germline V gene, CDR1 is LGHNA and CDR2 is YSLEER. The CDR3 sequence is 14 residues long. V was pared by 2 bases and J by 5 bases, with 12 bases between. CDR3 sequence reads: CASSQYGGGTEAFF. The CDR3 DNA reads TGCGCCAGCAGCCAATATGGGGGGGGGACTGAAGCTTTCTTT.

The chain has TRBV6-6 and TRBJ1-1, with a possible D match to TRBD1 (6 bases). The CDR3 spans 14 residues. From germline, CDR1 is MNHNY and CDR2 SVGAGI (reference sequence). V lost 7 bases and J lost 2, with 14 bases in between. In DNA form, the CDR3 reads TGTGCCAGCACCCACAGGGTAGGAAACACTGAAGCTTTCTTT. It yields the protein CASTHRVGNTEAFF.

CDR3 protein: CASSERGTNVLTF. The CDR3 coding sequence is TGCGCCAGCAGTGAGCGGGGAACCAACGTCCTGACTTTC. The J gene is TRBJ2-6, the V gene TRBV10-2, with a tentative D call TRBD2 (5 bases). Germline CDR1 is WSHSY and CDR2 is SAAADI. With 2 bases removed from V and 8 bases from J, the gap between germline ends came to 7 bases. CDR3 length equals 13 residues.

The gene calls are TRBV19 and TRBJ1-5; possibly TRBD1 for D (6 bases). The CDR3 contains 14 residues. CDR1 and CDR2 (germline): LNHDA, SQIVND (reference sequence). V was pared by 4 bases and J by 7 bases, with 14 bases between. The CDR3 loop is CASSTTGPGQPQHF. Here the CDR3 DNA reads TGTGCCAGTAGTACGACAGGCCCGGGGCAGCCCCAGCATTTT.

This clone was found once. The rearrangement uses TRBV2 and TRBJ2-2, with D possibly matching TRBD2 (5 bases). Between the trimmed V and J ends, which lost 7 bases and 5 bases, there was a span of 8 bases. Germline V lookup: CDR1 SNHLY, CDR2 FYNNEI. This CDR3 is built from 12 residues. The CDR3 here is CASIPGTGELFF. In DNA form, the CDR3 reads TGTGCCAGCATTCCGGGGACCGGGGAGCTGTTTTTT.

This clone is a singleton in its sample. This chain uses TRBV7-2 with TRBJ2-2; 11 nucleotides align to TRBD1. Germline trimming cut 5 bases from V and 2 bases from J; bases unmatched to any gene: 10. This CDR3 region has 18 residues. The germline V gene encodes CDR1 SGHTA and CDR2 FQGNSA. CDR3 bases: TGTGCCAGCAGCCTTGGACAGGGGGCGTTGGTAAACACCGGGGAGCTGTTTTTT. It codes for CASSLGQGALVNTGELFF.

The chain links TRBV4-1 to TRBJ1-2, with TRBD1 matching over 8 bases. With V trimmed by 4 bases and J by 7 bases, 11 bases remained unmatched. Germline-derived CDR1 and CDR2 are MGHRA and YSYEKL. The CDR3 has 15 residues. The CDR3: CASSPTATGAGGYTF. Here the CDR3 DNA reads TGCGCCAGCAGCCCAACCGCGACAGGGGCGGGTGGCTACACCTTC.

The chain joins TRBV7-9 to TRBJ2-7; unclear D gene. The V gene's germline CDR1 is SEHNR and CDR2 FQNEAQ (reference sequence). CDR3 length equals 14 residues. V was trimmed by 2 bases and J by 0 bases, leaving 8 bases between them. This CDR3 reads CASSLIGHSYEQYF. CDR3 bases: TGTGCCAGCAGCTTAATTGGGCACTCCTACGAGCAGTACTTC.

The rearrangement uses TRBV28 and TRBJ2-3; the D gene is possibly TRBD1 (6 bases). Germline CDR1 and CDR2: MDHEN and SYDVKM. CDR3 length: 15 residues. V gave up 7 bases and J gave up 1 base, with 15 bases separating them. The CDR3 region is CASNPTGEGTDTQYF. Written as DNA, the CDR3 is TGTGCCAGCAACCCGACAGGAGAAGGCACAGATACGCAGTATTTT.

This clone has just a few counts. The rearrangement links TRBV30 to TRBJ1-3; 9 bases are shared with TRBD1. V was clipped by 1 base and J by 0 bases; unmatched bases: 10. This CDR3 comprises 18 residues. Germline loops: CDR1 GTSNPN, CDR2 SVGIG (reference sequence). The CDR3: CAWSEWTGDFLSGNTIYF. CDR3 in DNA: TGTGCCTGGAGTGAATGGACAGGGGACTTCCTCTCTGGAAACACCATATATTTT.

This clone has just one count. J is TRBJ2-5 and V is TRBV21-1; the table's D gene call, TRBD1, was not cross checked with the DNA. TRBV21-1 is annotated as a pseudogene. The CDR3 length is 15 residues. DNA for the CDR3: TGTGCCAGCGGCTACCAGGGCGGCTTGCGGTGGACCCAGTACTTC. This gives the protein CASGYQGGLRWTQYF.

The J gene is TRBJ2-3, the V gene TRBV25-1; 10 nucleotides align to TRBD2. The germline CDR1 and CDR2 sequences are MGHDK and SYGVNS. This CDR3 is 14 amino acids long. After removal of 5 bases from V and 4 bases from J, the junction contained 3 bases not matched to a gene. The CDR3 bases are TGTGCCAGCAGTTTAGCGGGAGGAGCAGATACGCAGTATTTT. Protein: CASSLAGGADTQYF.

CDR3 in amino acids: CASSLVSGFEGADTQYF. CDR3 sequence (DNA): TGTGCCAGCAGCTTAGTAAGCGGGTTCGAAGGAGCAGATACGCAGTATTTT. V usage is TRBV11-3 and J usage is TRBJ2-3; a weak D match, TRBD2 (6 bases). The CDR3 is 17 amino acids. The V gene's germline CDR1 is SGHNT and CDR2 YENEEA. With 1 base removed from V and 4 bases from J, the gap between germline ends came to 18 bases.